This T cell receptor beta chain appears in the sequencing data of a study of T cells after yellow fever vaccination. Regarding the study as a whole: Although most clonotypes did not, a small share appeared in both CD4 and CD8 compartments.

Only a few counts were recorded for this clonotype. What it recognizes is unknown. From the 5' RACE reads, TCRdb called clonotypes with MiXCR, one entry per CDR3 protein. The sample holds roughly 500,000 distinct CDR3 sequences, 15% to 20% seen once. The CDR3 is 14 residues long. CDR1 is MNHEY and CDR2 is SMNVEV in the germline V gene (reference sequence). Between the trimmed V and J ends, which lost 2 bases and 4 bases, there was a span of 11 bases. This clonotype originated in a man younger than 40 who received the YFV17D yellow fever vaccine. This chain links TRBV27 with TRBJ1-1, with D hard to call. Source: PBMCs, taken 15 days after the yellow fever booster vaccination. CDR3 sequence reads: CASSLTVSGTEAFF. The DNA for the CDR3 is TGTGCCAGCAGTTTAACAGTTTCAGGCACTGAAGCTTTCTTT.